These 23 T cell receptor beta chains share one sample of origin, sequenced in a study of shared clonotypes between healthy human individuals. Sequenced by immunoSEQ multiplex PCR; TCRdb stores in-frame clones only, minus some. The profile covers hundreds of thousands of clones, with 90% to 97% appearing a single time and 0.11% taken by the ten largest. Naive CD8 cells, CD45RO-negative and positively selected for CCR7, excluded terminally differentiated effector memory CD45RA+ cells. Material: naive CD8+ T cells sorted from blood. Receptor source: a woman in her twenties or thirties in good health.

The chain carries TRBV21-1 and TRBJ2-3; the table's D call TRBD2 went unverified against the DNA. TRBV21-1 is recorded as a pseudogene. CDR3 length: 21 amino acids. The DNA of the CDR3 is TGTGCCAGCAGCAGCACTAGCGGGAGGGCCAAAGATTGGGCCGACACAGATACGCAGTATTTT. Amino acid sequence: CASSSTSGRAKDWADTDTQYF.

V and J are TRBV19 and TRBJ1-1; no definite D call. The CDR3 spans 16 residues. The ends were cut back, 7 bases at V and 1 base at J, with 19 bases in the middle. In germline, CDR1 is LNHDA, CDR2 SQIVND (reference sequence). This CDR3 reads CASTFSLGSPNTEAFF. CDR3 DNA: TGTGCCAGTACGTTTTCGCTTGGCAGCCCGAACACTGAAGCTTTCTTT.

V is TRBV7-9 and J is TRBJ2-7, with 11 bases that match TRBD2. This CDR3 spans 16 amino acids. The V and J ends lost 5 bases and 0 bases, in that order; junction bases with no gene match: 6. Germline loops: CDR1 SEHNR, CDR2 FQNEAQ (reference sequence). The CDR3 nucleotides are TGTGCCAGCAGCAAGACTAGCGGGATGGACTCCTACGAGCAGTACTTC. This sequence encodes CASSKTSGMDSYEQYF.

CDR3 sequence: CASSYGGTEAFF. The CDR3 nucleotides read TGTGCCAGCAGTTACGGGGGGACTGAAGCTTTCTTT. The chain carries TRBV27 and TRBJ1-1; D is possibly TRBD1 (5 bases). This CDR3 has 12 residues. Trimming pared 4 bases from V and 5 bases from J, leaving 8 bases between. Germline V gene sequence: CDR1 MNHEY, CDR2 SMNVEV (reference sequence).

This chain uses TRBV27 with TRBJ2-6; weak D call: TRBD1 (6 bases). From germline, CDR1 is MNHEY and CDR2 SMNVEV (reference sequence). Trimming shortened V by 3 bases and J by 4 bases, and 16 bases separated the two germline ends. CDR3 size: 17 residues. CDR3 DNA: TGTGCCAGCAGTTTTCAGACAGGCTGGGGGGGGGCCAACGTCCTGACTTTC. It yields the protein CASSFQTGWGGANVLTF.

This rearrangement joins TRBV27 to TRBJ1-1; D gene unclear. The CDR3 sequence is 14 residues long. Trimming shortened V by 1 base and J by 4 bases, and 10 bases separated the two germline ends. Per germline, CDR1 MNHEY and CDR2 SMNVEV (reference sequence). The CDR3 is CASSLYNRGTEAFF. The CDR3 DNA reads as TGTGCCAGCAGTTTATACAACCGTGGCACTGAAGCTTTCTTT.

The chain carries TRBV6-5 and TRBJ1-2; 8 positions match TRBD1. V shed 2 bases and J 8 bases; nucleotides not matched to a gene: 7. The CDR3 has 14 residues. Germline CDR1 is MNHEY and CDR2 is SVGAGI. CDR3 amino acids: CASSYDTGGYGYTF. Here the CDR3 DNA reads TGTGCCAGCAGTTACGATACAGGGGGTTACGGCTACACCTTC.

The chain carries TRBV9 and TRBJ2-1; a weak D match, TRBD2 (6 bases). Trimming took 0 bases from V and 8 from J, leaving 18 bases between them. This CDR3 spans 16 amino acids. Per germline, CDR1 SGDLS and CDR2 YYNGEE. CDR3 DNA sequence: TGTGCCAGCAGCGTAGTTGGGTTGACTAGTTTATATGAGCAGTTCTTC. Translating gives CASSVVGLTSLYEQFF.

This chain connects TRBV6-5 to TRBJ2-1, with D unclear. The CDR3 loop spans 13 amino acids. V gave up 5 bases and J gave up 2 bases, with 7 bases separating them. Germline CDR1 reads MNHEY; CDR2 reads SVGAGI. The CDR3 nucleotides read TGTGCCAGCAGTCTCATGGCCTACAATGAGCAGTTCTTC. This sequence encodes CASSLMAYNEQFF.

The CDR3 nucleotides read TGTGCCAGCAGCTTAGGACAGGGAGCTCAGCCCCAGCATTTT. This codes for CASSLGQGAQPQHF. This sequence joins TRBV7-9 and TRBJ1-5; 7 bases map to TRBD1. With 1 base clipped from V and 6 bases from J, the junction kept 3 bases outside the gene matches. The germline CDR1 and CDR2 sequences are SEHNR and FQNEAQ (reference sequence). CDR3 length: 14 amino acids.

The chain employs TRBV2 and TRBJ2-3; unclear D gene. CDR1 and CDR2 from the germline V gene are SNHLY and FYNNEI. The CDR3 runs 13 residues. V lost 4 bases and J lost 6, with 11 bases in between. The CDR3 loop is CASSGRVIDTQYF. CDR3 DNA: TGTGCCAGCAGTGGGCGCGTCATCGATACGCAGTATTTT. The full variable domain, rest sourced from reference TRBV2 and TRBJ2-3, is EPEVTQTPSHQVTQMGQEVILRCVPISNHLYFYWYRQILGQKVEFLVSFYNNEISEKSEIFDDQFSVERPDGSNFTLKIRSTKLEDSAMYFCASSGRVIDTQYFGPGTRLTVL.

The chain recombines TRBV19 with TRBJ1-1, with a weak D call TRBD1 (5 bases). The CDR3 is 14 residues long. Between the trimmed V and J ends, which lost 1 base and 2 bases, there was a span of 8 bases. The V gene's germline CDR1 is LNHDA and CDR2 SQIVND (reference sequence). DNA of the CDR3: TGTGCCAGTAGTATAGCCGGGGGAAACACTGAAGCTTTCTTT. Translating gives CASSIAGGNTEAFF.

V is TRBV28 and J is TRBJ2-7; TRBD2 agrees at 8 bases. J was trimmed by 3 bases and V by 5 bases; bases with no gene match: 9. CDR1 and CDR2 from the germline V gene are MDHEN and SYDVKM. CDR3 length: 15 residues. As DNA, the CDR3 is TGTGCCAGCAGTGCCACACGAGCGGGAGTCTACGAGCAGTACTTC. The encoded protein is CASSATRAGVYEQYF.

This sequence joins TRBV28 and TRBJ1-1; 8 bases line up with TRBD1. This CDR3 has 12 residues. CDR1 MDHEN and CDR2 SYDVKM come from the germline V gene. V was clipped by 6 bases and J by 8 bases; unmatched bases: 5. CDR3 sequence reads: CASSPQGGEAFF. The CDR3 bases are TGTGCCAGCAGCCCACAGGGGGGAGAAGCTTTCTTT. Using reference TRBV28 and TRBJ1-1 for the parts outside the CDR3, the full variable domain is DVKVTQSSRYLVKRTGEKVFLECVQDMDHENMFWYRQDPGLGLRLIYFSYDVKMKEKGDIPEGYSVSREKKERFSLILESASTNQTSMYLCASSPQGGEAFFGQGTRLTVV.

The chain is built from TRBV5-6 and TRBJ1-5; D is uncertain. Germline CDR1 reads SGHDT; CDR2 reads YYEEEE. The CDR3 is 12 amino acids. V lost 0 bases and J 3 bases, leaving 1 base between the germline ends. DNA of the CDR3: TGTGCCAGCAGCTTGGACAATCAGCCCCAGCATTTT. It yields the protein CASSLDNQPQHF.

The genes are TRBV7-9 and TRBJ2-2; D uncertain. V was cut by 3 bases and J by 0 bases, with 14 bases left in between. Looked up from germline, CDR1 is SEHNR and CDR2 is FQNEAQ (reference sequence). CDR3 length: 17 residues. The CDR3 sequence: CASSFPGWAANTGELFF. CDR3 nucleotide sequence: TGTGCCAGCAGCTTTCCGGGTTGGGCAGCGAACACCGGGGAGCTGTTTTTT.

The CDR3 region has the DNA TGTGCCAGCAGCCACAGGGACAGCTACGAGCAGTACTTC. The encoded protein is CASSHRDSYEQYF. This chain links TRBV5-4 with TRBJ2-7; 7 bases match TRBD1. V trimming: 4 bases; J trimming: 3 bases; junction bases outside the gene matches: 4. This CDR3 comprises 13 residues. Germline V gene sequence: CDR1 SGHNT, CDR2 YYREEE (reference sequence).

In regard to this clone: The identical CDR3 is also encoded by other nucleotide sequences in the sample. The rearrangement uses TRBV6-5 and TRBJ2-7; D not certain. V was trimmed by 0 bases and J by 4 bases, leaving 7 bases between them. Germline lookup yields CDR1 MNHEY and CDR2 SVGAGI. The length of the CDR3 is 13 residues. CDR3 in DNA: TGTGCCAGCAGTTACTCGAAGGGTTACGAGCAGTACTTC. It encodes CASSYSKGYEQYF.

This sequence joins TRBV29-1 and TRBJ2-7; D is perhaps TRBD2 (7 bases). The CDR3 has 15 amino acids. The ends were cut back, 0 bases at V and 5 bases at J, with 17 bases in the middle. Per germline, CDR1 SQVTM and CDR2 ANQGSEA. The CDR3 loop reads CSVEDGGARYHEQYF. The CDR3 coding sequence is TGCAGCGTTGAAGATGGGGGGGCCAGATACCACGAGCAGTACTTC.

The V call is TRBV6-1, the J call TRBJ1-2, with D uncertain. CDR1 and CDR2 from the germline V gene are MNHNS and SASEGT. Trimming pared 3 bases from V and 4 bases from J, leaving 12 bases between. CDR3 length: 14 residues. This CDR3 reads CASSEVSAGYGYTF. As DNA, the CDR3 is TGTGCCAGCAGTGAGGTCAGCGCCGGCTATGGCTACACCTTC.

The chain couples TRBV19 to TRBJ2-5, with 8 bases matching TRBD2. With 5 bases clipped from V and 4 bases from J, the junction kept 12 bases outside the gene matches. The CDR3 has 16 residues. CDR1 LNHDA and CDR2 SQIVND come from the germline V gene (reference sequence). The CDR3 bases are TGTGCCAGTAGTCCCCGCATTATAAGCGGGAGAGAGACCCAGTACTTC. Protein sequence: CASSPRIISGRETQYF.

CDR3 bases: TGTGCCAGCAGTTTACGGTGGTCCTCCTACGAGCAGTACTTC. Translation: CASSLRWSSYEQYF. The genes are TRBV28 and TRBJ2-5; D unresolved. The end of the DNA fits TRBJ2-7 better, so the J call may be wrong. CDR3 length equals 14 residues. The germline V gene has CDR1 MDHEN and CDR2 SYDVKM.

The rearrangement joins TRBV4-2 to TRBJ2-7, with TRBD2 matching 11 bases. With 2 bases clipped from V and 4 bases from J, the junction kept 10 bases outside the gene matches. The CDR3 consists of 17 residues. Germline V gene sequence: CDR1 LGHNA, CDR2 YNFKEQ. CDR3 DNA: TGTGCCAGCAGCCAATATGGGACTAGCGGACCATTTTACGAGCAGTACTTC. Translated, it gives CASSQYGTSGPFYEQYF.